These T cell receptor beta chains were read from a single sample in a study of T cell repertoires in cytomegalovirus infection. TCRdb analysed the reads with MiXCR anew, one entry per CDR3 protein. The sample carries approximately 730,000 distinct CDR3 sequences, just under 30% recorded once. Antigen specificity for these receptors is unknown. This material consisted of cultured CD8+ T cells from PBMCs, taken from culture after CMV antigen stimulation. The receptors were gathered from a human donor in good health (CMV status not recorded). Some clones in this sample may be carry-over from other donors' samples. CDR3s include the opening cysteine and the closing phenylalanine or tryptophan. A D gene is named only where the DNA matches it firmly. A row's size may be missing; if present it is once, few, many or a size class.

J	size	D	V	DNA	CDR3
TRBJ1-4	-	-	TRBV27	TGTGCCAGCAGTTTATCTTCGGGGCTTAGTGAAAAACTGTTTTTT	CASSLSSGLSEKLFF
TRBJ2-5	few	-	TRBV12-3/TRBV12-4	TGTGCCAGCAGTTTAGTCCCGGGACCGTACCAAGAGACCCAGTACTTC	CASSLVPGPYQETQYF
TRBJ2-6	few	-	TRBV2	TGTGCCAGCAGGGGGAGCGTCCTGACTTTC	CASRGSVLTF
TRBJ2-1	many	-	TRBV7-6	TGTGCCAGCAGCTTAGCCCATTTGGGCCCCTACAATGAGCAGTTCTTC	CASSLAHLGPYNEQFF
TRBJ2-7	-	-	TRBV12-3/TRBV12-4	TGTGCCAGCAGTTACGGGTCGTCGGGGTACGAGCAGTACTTC	CASSYGSSGYEQYF
TRBJ1-2	few	-	TRBV11-2	TGTGCCAGCAGCTTATCAGGTTTCAACTATGGCTACACCTTC	CASSLSGFNYGYTF
TRBJ1-6	many	-	TRBV7-2	TGTGCCAGCAGCCTAAGGGGGGGCCAAACCTATAATTCACCCCTCCACTTT	CASSLRGGQTYNSPLHF
TRBJ2-7	few	-	TRBV6-6	TGTGCCAGCAGTTACTTTTCGCAGGGCGGTTACGAGCAGTACTTC	CASSYFSQGGYEQYF
TRBJ2-1	few	TRBD2	TRBV6-1	TGTGCCAGCAGCGGGACTAGCGGGGGGGCCTCCTACAATGAGCAGTTCTTC	CASSGTSGGASYNEQFF
TRBJ2-1	few	-	TRBV7-9	TGTGCCAGCAGCTTCCGGGACTCTACCGAATCCGGCTACAATGAGCAGTTCTTC	CASSFRDSTESGYNEQFF
TRBJ2-7	-	TRBD1	TRBV27	TGTGCCAGCAGACAGGACAGGGCAATCCTACCGGGGTACGAGCAGTACTTC	CASRQDRAILPGYEQYF
TRBJ2-3	-	-	TRBV19	TGTGCCAGTAGTCCAACGGGGCAGGGAAGCACAGATACGCAGTATTTT	CASSPTGQGSTDTQYF
TRBJ1-1	-	TRBD1	TRBV24-1	TGTGCCACCAGTGAATCGACAGGGGGAGGAACTGAAGCTTTCTTT	CATSESTGGGTEAFF
TRBJ2-3	-	-	TRBV7-3	TGTGCCAGCAGCTTAAAATTCGGGGGTTCTGGACCAGATACGCAGTATTTT	CASSLKFGGSGPDTQYF
TRBJ1-1	few	TRBD1	TRBV7-9	TGTGCCAGCAGCTCCGGGACAGGGGAGACTACTGAAGCTTTCTTT	CASSSGTGETTEAFF
TRBJ2-3	many	-	TRBV7-2	TGTGCCAGCAGCTTAGCGTCGGGCTTTACAGATACGCAGTATTTT	CASSLASGFTDTQYF
TRBJ1-1	many	-	TRBV5-6	TGTGCCAGCAGCTTAGGGACGGTGAACACTGAAGCTTTCTTT	CASSLGTVNTEAFF
TRBJ2-3	few	TRBD2	TRBV28	TGTGCCAGCAGTTTCCTAGCGGATGGCACAGATACGCAGTATTTT	CASSFLADGTDTQYF
TRBJ2-1	many	-	TRBV27	TGTGCCAGCAGCCTCGCTCGTCACCTGGACAGAGCAGTTTTGCGGTTCTTC	CASSLARHLDRAVLRFF
TRBJ2-1	-	-	TRBV29-1	TGCAGCGTTGAACTTCCTGGGGGCTTAACCGGCAATGAGCAGTTCTTC	CSVELPGGLTGNEQFF
TRBJ2-5	-	TRBD2	TRBV7-9	TGTGCCAGCAAAAGTACTAGCGAACAACAAGAGACCCAGTACTTC	CASKSTSEQQETQYF
TRBJ2-7	-	TRBD2	TRBV6-1	TGTGCCAGCAGGCTTAGCGGGGGGGAAACCTACGAGCAGTACTTC	CASRLSGGETYEQYF
TRBJ2-7	-	TRBD2	TRBV12-3/TRBV12-4	TGTGCCAGCAGCCTGGGGGAGGGAAAGGGATACGAGCAGTACTTC	CASSLGEGKGYEQYF
TRBJ2-1	many	-	TRBV7-2	TGTGCCAGCAGCTTAGCTCAGGTTTACTACAATGAGCAGTTCTTC	CASSLAQVYYNEQFF